This T cell receptor beta chain was recorded in a study of blood T cells in healthy people across ages. The use of a sample-barcoded 5' primer and a J-beta primer mix characterized a second PCR of about 7 to 12 cycles. Each cDNA was tagged by a template-switch adaptor containing 12 random nucleotides. TCRdb passed the 5' RACE reads through MiXCR, listing each CDR3 protein once. The sample has some 670,000 distinct CDR3 sequences; over 40% are singletons. Regarding the study as a whole: Unknown donor CMV status possibly confounded expanded clonotype changes. Significant beta diversity loss was already apparent by age about 39, declining roughly linearly. Greater diversity and more naive CD4+ cells were seen in long-lived donors than in aged donors.

This clonotype has more than one count but fewer than ten. No antigen is known for it. The source material was blood. The sequence derives from a woman older than 75 in good health.

The CDR3 sequence is CASSVESIYGYTF. The CDR3 coding sequence is TGCGCCAGCAGCGTGGAGTCTATCTATGGCTACACCTTC. This chain links TRBV5-1 with TRBJ1-2; the D is unclear. V was cut by 4 bases and J by 4 bases, with 11 bases left in between. This CDR3 comprises 13 residues. In germline, CDR1 is SGHRS, CDR2 YFSETQ.